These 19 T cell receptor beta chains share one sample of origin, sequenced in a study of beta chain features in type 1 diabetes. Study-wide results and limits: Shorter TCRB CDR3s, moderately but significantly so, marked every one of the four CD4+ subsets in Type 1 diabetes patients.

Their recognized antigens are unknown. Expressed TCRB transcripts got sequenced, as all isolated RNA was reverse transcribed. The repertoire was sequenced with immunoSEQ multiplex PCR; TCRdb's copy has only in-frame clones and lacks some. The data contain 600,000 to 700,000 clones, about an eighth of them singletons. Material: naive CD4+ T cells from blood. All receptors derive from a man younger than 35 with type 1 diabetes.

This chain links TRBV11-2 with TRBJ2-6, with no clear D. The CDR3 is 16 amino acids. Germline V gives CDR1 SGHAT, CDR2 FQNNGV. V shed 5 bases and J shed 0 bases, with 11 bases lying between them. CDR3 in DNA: TGTGCCAGCAGCCTAACAGTTTACTCTGGGGCCAACGTCCTGACTTTC. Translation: CASSLTVYSGANVLTF.

CDR3 in DNA: TGTGCCAGCAGCTTGATCGACAGGGCGAACTATGGCTACACCTTC. This codes for CASSLIDRANYGYTF. The rearrangement links TRBV5-4 to TRBJ1-2, with 7 bases aligning to TRBD1. The CDR3 is made up of 15 amino acids. CDR1 is SGHNT and CDR2 is YYREEE in the germline V gene (reference sequence). Trimming at V came to 1 base and at J to 2 bases, leaving 5 bases not matched to a gene.

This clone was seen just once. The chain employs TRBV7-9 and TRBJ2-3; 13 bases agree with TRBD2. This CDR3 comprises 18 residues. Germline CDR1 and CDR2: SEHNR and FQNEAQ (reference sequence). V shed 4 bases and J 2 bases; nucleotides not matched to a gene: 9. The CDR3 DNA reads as TGTGCCAGCAGCTCGAGGTGGACTAGCGGGGGCGTCACAGATACGCAGTATTTT. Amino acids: CASSSRWTSGGVTDTQYF.

CDR3 region: CASSITGGLNSPLHF. The DNA of the CDR3 is TGTGCCAGTAGTATCACAGGGGGGCTTAATTCACCCCTCCACTTT. The chain recombines TRBV19 with TRBJ1-6, with 8 bases matching TRBD1. This CDR3 spans 15 amino acids. The V segment lost 3 bases and the J segment 6 bases; nucleotides outside the gene matches: 4. Looked up from germline, CDR1 is LNHDA and CDR2 is SQIVND (reference sequence).

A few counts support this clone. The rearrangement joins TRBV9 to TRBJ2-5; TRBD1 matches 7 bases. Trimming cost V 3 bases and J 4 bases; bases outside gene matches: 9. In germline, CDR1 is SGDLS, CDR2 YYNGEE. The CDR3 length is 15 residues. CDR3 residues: CASSGYTTGRETQYF. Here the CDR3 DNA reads TGTGCCAGCAGCGGATACACGACAGGGAGAGAGACCCAGTACTTC.

The DNA of the CDR3 is TGTGCCAGCTCACCACGTGAAGGGTCTTACGAGCAGTACTTC. This encodes CASSPREGSYEQYF. This chain connects TRBV18 to TRBJ2-7; D is undetermined. CDR1 and CDR2 (germline): KGHSH, LQKENI. Trimming left V 1 base short and J 4 bases short, with 11 bases between. The CDR3 spans 14 residues.

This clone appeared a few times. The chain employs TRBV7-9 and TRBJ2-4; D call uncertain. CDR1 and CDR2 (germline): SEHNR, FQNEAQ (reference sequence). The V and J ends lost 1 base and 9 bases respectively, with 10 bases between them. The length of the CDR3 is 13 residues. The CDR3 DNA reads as TGTGCCAGCAGCTTAGATCCGGGTGTCATTCAGTACTTC. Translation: CASSLDPGVIQYF.

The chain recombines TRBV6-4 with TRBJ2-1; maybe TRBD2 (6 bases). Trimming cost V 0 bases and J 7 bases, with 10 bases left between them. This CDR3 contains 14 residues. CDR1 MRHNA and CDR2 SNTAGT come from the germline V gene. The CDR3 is CASSDSPGRNEQFF. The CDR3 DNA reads TGTGCCAGCAGTGACTCCCCAGGGAGGAATGAGCAGTTCTTC.

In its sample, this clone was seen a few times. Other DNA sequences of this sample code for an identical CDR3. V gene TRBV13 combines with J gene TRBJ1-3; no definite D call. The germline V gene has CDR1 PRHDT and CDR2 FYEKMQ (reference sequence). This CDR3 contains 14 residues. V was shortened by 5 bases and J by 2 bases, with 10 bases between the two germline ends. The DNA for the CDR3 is TGTGCCAGCAGCCCGCGAGGAACTGGAAACACCATATATTTT. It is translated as CASSPRGTGNTIYF.

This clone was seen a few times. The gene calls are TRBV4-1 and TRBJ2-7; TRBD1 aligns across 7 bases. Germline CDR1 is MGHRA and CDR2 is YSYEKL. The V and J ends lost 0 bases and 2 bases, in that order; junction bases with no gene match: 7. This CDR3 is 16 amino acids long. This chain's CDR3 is CASSQDFRGQAYEQYF. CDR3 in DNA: TGCGCCAGCAGCCAAGATTTTCGCGGACAGGCCTACGAGCAGTACTTC.

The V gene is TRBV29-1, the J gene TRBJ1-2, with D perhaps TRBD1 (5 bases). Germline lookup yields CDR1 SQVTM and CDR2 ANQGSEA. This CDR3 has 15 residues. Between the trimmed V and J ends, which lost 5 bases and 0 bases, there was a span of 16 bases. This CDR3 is CSVNTGTATNYGYTF. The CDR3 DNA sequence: TGCAGCGTTAATACCGGGACCGCGACTAACTATGGCTACACCTTC.

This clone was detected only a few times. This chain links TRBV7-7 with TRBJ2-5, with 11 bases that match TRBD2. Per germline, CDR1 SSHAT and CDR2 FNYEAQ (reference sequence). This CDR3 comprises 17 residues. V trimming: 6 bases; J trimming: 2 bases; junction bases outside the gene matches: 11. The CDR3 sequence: CASSKGSSGGTQETQYF. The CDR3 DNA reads TGTGCCAGCAGTAAGGGGTCTAGCGGGGGGACTCAAGAGACCCAGTACTTC. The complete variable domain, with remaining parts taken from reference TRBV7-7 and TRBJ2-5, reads GAGVSQSPRYKVTKRGQDVTLRCDPISSHATLYWYQQALGQGPEFLTYFNYEAQPDKSGLPSDRFSAERPEGSISTLTIQRTEQRDSAMYRCASSKGSSGGTQETQYFGPGTRLLVL.

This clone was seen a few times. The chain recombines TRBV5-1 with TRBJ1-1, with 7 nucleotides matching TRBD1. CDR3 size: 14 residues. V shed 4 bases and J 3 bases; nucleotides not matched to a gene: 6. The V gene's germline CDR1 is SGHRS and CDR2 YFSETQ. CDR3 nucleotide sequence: TGCGCCAGCAGCCTTGGGACAGAATACACTGAAGCTTTCTTT. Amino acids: CASSLGTEYTEAFF.

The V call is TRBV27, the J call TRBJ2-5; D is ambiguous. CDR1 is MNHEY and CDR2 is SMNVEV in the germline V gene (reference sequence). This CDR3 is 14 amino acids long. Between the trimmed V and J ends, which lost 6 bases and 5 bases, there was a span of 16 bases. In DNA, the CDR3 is TGTGCCAGCAGCGGCCGGGCCTTACCCGAGACCCAGTACTTC. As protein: CASSGRALPETQYF.

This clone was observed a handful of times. The CDR3 spells CASSFEGNRNTEAFF. The CDR3 DNA follows: TGCGCCAGCAGCTTCGAGGGAAACCGAAACACTGAAGCTTTCTTT. This rearrangement joins TRBV5-1 to TRBJ1-1; D is unclear. V was cut by 2 bases and J by 2 bases, with 13 bases left in between. CDR3 length: 15 amino acids. Per the germline V gene, CDR1 is SGHRS and CDR2 is YFSETQ.

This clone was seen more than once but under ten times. The CDR3 is CATSRDGLTNTGELFF. DNA of the CDR3: TGTGCCACCAGCAGAGACGGGCTTACGAACACCGGGGAGCTGTTTTTT. The V gene is TRBV15, the J gene TRBJ2-2, with D unresolved. Trimming cost V 0 bases and J 0 bases, with 8 bases left between them. Germline CDR1 is LNHNV and CDR2 is YYDKDF (reference sequence). The CDR3 has 16 amino acids.

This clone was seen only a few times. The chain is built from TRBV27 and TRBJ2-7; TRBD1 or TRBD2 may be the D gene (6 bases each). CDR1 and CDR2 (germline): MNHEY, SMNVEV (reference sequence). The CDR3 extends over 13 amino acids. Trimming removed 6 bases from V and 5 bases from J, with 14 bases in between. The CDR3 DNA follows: TGTGCCAGCAGGGGACAAGCGGGCGACGAGCAGTACTTC. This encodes CASRGQAGDEQYF.

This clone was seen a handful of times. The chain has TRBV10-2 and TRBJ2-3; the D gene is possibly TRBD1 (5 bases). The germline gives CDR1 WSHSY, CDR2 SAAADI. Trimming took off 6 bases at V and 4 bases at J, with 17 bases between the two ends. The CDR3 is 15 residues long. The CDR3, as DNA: TGCGCCAGCAGCCCATCCAGGGTGGGGTCAGATACGCAGTATTTT. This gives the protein CASSPSRVGSDTQYF.

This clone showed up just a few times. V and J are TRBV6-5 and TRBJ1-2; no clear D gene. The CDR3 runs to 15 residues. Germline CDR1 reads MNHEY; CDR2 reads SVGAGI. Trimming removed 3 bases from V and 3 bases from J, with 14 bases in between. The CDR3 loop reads CASSYWADPDYGYTF. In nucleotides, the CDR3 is TGTGCCAGCAGTTATTGGGCCGACCCTGACTATGGCTACACCTTC.